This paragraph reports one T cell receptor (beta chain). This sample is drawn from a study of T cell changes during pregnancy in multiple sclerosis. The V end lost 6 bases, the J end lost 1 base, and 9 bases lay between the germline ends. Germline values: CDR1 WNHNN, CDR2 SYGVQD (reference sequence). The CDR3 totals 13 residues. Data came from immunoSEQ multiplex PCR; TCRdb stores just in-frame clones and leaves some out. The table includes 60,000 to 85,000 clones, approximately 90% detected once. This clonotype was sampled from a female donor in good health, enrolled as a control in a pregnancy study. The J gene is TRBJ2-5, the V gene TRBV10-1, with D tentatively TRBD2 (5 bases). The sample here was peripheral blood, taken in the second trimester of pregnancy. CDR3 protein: CASRDSLQETQYF. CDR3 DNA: TGCGCCAGCAGGGACTCCCTCCAAGAGACCCAGTACTTC.